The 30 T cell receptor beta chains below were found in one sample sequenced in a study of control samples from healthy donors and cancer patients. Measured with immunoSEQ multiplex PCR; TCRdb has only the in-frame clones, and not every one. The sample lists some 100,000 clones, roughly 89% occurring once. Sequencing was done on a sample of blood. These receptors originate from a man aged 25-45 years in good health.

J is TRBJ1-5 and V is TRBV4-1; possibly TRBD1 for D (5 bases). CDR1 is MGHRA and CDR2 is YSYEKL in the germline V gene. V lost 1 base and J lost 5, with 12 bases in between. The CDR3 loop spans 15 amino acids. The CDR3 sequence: CASSQGPGGYQPQHF. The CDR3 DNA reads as TGCGCCAGCAGCCAAGGTCCTGGGGGGTATCAGCCCCAGCATTTT.

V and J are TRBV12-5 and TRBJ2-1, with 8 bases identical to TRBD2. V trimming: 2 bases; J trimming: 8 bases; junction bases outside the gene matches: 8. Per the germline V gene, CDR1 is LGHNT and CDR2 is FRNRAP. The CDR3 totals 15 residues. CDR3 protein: CASGLTRTSWDEQFF. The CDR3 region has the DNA TGTGCTAGTGGTTTGACTCGGACTAGCTGGGATGAGCAGTTCTTC.

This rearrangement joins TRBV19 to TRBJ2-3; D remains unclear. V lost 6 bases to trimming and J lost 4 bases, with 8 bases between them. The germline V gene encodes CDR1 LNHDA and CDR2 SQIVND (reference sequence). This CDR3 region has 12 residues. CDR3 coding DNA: TGTGCCAGTAGCTCCATCGCAGATACGCAGTATTTT. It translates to CASSSIADTQYF. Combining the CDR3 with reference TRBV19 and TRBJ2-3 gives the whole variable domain DGGITQSPKYLFRKEGQNVTLSCEQNLNHDAMYWYRQDPGQGLRLIYYSQIVNDFQKGDIAEGYSVSREKKESFPLTVTSAQKNPTAFYLCASSSIADTQYFGPGTRLTVL.

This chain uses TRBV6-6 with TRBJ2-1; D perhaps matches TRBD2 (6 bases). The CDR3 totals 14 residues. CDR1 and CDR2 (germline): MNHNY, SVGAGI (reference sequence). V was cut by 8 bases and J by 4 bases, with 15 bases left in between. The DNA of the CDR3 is TGTGCCAGCGGAGCCGGGACTTTATACAATGAGCAGTTCTTC. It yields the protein CASGAGTLYNEQFF.

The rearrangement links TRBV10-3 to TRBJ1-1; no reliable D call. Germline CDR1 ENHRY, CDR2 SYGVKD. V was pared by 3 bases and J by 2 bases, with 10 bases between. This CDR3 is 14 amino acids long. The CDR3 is CAISDQGLNTEAFF. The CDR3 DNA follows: TGTGCCATCAGTGATCAAGGACTAAACACTGAAGCTTTCTTT.

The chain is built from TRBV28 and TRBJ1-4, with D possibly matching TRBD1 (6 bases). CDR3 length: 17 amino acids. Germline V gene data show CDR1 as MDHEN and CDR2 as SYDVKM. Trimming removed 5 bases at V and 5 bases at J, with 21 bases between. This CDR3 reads CASSDRGGRRENEKLFF. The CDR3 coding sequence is TGTGCCAGCAGTGACCGAGGGGGGCGTAGGGAGAATGAAAAACTGTTTTTT.

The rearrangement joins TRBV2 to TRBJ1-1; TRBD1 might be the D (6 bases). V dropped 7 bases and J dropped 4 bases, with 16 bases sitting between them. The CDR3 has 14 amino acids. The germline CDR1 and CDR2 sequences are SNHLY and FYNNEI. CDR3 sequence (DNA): TGTGCCAGCACCCTAAGGGGGGGAGCCACTGAAGCTTTCTTT. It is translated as CASTLRGGATEAFF.

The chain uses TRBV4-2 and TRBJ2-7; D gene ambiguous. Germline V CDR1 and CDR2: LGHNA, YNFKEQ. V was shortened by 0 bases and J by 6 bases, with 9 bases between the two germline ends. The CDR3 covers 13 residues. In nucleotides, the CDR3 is TGTGCCAGCAGCCAAGAAAATCTCGTCGAGCAGTACTTC. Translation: CASSQENLVEQYF.

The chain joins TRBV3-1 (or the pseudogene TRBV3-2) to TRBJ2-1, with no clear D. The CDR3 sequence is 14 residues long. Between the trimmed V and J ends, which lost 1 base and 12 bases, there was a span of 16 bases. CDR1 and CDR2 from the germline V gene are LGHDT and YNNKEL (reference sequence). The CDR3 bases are TGTGCCAGCAGCCAAGGAACCCGTAACAGTGGGCAGTTCTTC. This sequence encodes CASSQGTRNSGQFF.

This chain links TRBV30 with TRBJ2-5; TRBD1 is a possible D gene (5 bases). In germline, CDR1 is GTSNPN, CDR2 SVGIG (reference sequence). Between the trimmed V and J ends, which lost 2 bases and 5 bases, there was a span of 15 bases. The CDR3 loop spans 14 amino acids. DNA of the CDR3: TGTGCCTGGAGTTGGTCCAGGGCCCAGGAGACCCAGTACTTC. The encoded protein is CAWSWSRAQETQYF.

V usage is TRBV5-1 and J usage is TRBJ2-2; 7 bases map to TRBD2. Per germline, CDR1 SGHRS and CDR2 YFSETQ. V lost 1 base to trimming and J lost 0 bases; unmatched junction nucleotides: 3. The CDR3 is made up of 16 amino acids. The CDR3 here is CASSLSLAANTGELFF. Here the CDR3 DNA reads TGCGCCAGCAGCTTGTCCCTAGCGGCGAACACCGGGGAGCTGTTTTTT.

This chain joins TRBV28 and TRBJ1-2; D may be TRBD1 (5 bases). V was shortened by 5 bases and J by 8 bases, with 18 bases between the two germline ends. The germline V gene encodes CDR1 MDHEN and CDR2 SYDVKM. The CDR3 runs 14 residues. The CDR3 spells CASSTTGGGYGYTF. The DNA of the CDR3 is TGTGCCAGCAGTACAACGGGCGGGGGGTACGGCTACACCTTC.

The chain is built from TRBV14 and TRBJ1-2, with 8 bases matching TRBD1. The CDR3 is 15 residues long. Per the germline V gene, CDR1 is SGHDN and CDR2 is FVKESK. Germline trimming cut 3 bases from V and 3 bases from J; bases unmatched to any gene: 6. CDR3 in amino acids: CASSQGQAVYYGYTF. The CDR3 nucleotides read TGTGCCAGCAGCCAGGGACAGGCGGTGTACTATGGCTACACCTTC.

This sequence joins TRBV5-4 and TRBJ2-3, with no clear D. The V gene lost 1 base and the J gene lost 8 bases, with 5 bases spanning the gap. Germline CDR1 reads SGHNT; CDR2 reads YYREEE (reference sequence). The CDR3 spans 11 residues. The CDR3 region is CASSLTGTQYF. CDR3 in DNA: TGTGCCAGCAGCTTGACCGGTACGCAGTATTTT.

CDR3 region: CASSLADTQYF. The CDR3 DNA reads as TGTGCCAGCAGCCTCGCAGATACGCAGTATTTT. V and J are TRBV7-2 and TRBJ2-3; D is ambiguous. The V and J ends lost 5 bases and 4 bases respectively, with 4 bases between them. The CDR3 contains 11 residues. Germline V CDR1 and CDR2: SGHTA, FQGNSA. The variable domain in full, completed from reference TRBV7-2 and TRBJ2-3, reads GAGVSQSPSNKVTEKGKDVELRCDPISGHTALYWYRQSLGQGLEFLIYFQGNSAPDKSGLPSDRFSAERTGGSVSTLTIQRTQQEDSAVYLCASSLADTQYFGPGTRLTVL.

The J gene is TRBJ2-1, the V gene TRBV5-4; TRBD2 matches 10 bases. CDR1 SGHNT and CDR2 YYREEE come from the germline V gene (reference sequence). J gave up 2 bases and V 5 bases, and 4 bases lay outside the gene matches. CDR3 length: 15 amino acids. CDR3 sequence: CASRGGLAAYNEQFF. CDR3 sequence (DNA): TGTGCCAGCAGGGGCGGACTAGCGGCCTACAATGAGCAGTTCTTC.

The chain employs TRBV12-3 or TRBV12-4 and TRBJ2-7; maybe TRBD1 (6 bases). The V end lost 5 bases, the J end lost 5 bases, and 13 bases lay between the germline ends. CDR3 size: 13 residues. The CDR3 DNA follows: TGTGCCAGCAGTCCGGGACAACTCGACGAGCAGTACGTC. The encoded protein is CASSPGQLDEQYV.

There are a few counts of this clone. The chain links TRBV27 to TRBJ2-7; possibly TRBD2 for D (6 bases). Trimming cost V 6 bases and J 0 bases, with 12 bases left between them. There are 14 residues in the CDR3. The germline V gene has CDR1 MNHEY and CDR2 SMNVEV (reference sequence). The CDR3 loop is CASRTGTGSYEQYF. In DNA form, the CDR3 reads TGTGCCAGCAGGACCGGGACTGGCTCCTACGAGCAGTACTTC.

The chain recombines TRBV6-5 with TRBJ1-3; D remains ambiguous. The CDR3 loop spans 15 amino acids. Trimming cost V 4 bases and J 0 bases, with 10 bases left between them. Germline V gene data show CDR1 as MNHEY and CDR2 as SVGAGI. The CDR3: CASSSQPLSGNTIYF. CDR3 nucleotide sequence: TGTGCCAGCAGTTCCCAGCCCCTCTCTGGAAACACCATATATTTT.

The CDR3 region is CASSIDSDRQAYNEQFF. The CDR3 nucleotides are TGTGCCAGTAGTATAGATAGTGACCGCCAAGCCTACAATGAGCAGTTCTTC. The rearrangement uses TRBV19 and TRBJ2-1, with D hard to call. The CDR3 spans 17 residues. V was clipped by 0 bases and J by 2 bases, with 14 bases between them. Looked up from germline, CDR1 is LNHDA and CDR2 is SQIVND (reference sequence).

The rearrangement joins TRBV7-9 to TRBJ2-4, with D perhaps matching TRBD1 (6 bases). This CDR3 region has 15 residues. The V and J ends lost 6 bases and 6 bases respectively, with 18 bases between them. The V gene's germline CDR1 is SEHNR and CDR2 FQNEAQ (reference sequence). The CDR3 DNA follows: TGTGCCAGCAGTGGATGGCAGGGGTCTCGAAACATTCAGTACTTC. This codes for CASSGWQGSRNIQYF.

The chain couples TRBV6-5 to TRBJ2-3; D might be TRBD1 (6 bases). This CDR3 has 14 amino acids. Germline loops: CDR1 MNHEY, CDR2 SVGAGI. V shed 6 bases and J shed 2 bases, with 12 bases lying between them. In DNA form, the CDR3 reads TGTGCCAGCAGAAGGACAGCCATCACAGATACGCAGTATTTT. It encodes CASRRTAITDTQYF.

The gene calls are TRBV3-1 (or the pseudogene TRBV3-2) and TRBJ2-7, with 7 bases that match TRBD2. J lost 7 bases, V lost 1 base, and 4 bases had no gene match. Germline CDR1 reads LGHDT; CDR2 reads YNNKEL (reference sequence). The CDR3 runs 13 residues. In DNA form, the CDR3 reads TGTGCCAGCAGCCAAGCCCGAGCGGGAGAGCAGTACTTC. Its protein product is CASSQARAGEQYF.

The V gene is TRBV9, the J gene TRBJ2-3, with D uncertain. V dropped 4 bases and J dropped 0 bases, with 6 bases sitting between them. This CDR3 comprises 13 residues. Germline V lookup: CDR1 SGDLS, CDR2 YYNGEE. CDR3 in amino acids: CASSPPSTDTQYF. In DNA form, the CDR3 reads TGTGCCAGCAGCCCCCCCAGCACAGATACGCAGTATTTT.

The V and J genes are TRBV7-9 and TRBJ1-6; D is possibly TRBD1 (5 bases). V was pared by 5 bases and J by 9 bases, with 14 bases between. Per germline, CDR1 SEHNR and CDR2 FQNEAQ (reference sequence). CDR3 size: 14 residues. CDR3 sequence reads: CASSGGKWFSPLHF. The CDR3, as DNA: TGTGCCAGCAGCGGGGGGAAGTGGTTTTCACCCCTCCACTTT.

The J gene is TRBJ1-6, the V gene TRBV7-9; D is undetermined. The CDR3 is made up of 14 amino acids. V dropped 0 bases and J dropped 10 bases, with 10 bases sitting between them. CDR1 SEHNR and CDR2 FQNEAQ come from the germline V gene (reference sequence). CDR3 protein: CASSLAILNSPLHF. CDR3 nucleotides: TGTGCCAGCAGCTTAGCCATTCTTAACTCACCCCTCCACTTT.

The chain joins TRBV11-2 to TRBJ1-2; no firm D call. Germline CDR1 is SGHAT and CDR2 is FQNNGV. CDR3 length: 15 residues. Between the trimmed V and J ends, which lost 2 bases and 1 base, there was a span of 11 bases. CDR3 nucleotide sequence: TGTGCCAGCAGCTTAATCCAGAGCGGTAACTATGGCTACACCTTC. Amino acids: CASSLIQSGNYGYTF.

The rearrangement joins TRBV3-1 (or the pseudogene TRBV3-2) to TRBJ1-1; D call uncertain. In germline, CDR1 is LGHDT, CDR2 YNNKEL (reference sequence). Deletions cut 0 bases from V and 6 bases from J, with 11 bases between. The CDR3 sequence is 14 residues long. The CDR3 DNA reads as TGTGCCAGCAGCCAAGATTCTGGGGAGGCTGAAGCTTTCTTT. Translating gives CASSQDSGEAEAFF.

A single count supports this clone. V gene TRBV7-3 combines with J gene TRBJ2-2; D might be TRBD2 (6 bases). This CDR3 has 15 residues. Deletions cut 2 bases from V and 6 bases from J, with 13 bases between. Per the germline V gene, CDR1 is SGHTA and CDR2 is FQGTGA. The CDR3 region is CASSLSSGSPGELFF. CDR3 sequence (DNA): TGTGCCAGCAGCTTATCCAGCGGGTCCCCCGGGGAGCTGTTTTTT.

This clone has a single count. This CDR3 is CASSFGLLSYEQYF. In DNA form, the CDR3 reads TGTGCCAGCAGTTTCGGACTTCTTTCGTACGAGCAGTACTTC. The chain recombines TRBV27 with TRBJ2-7; weak D call: TRBD2 (5 bases). The CDR3 length is 14 residues. The germline CDR1 and CDR2 sequences are MNHEY and SMNVEV (reference sequence). Trimming left V 3 bases short and J 4 bases short, with 13 bases between.